Below, one T cell receptor beta chain is given with its context. Its matching antigen is unknown. Every donor had blood drawn once into heparin, around 100 mL on average. Reverse transcribing all isolated RNA meant expressed TCRB transcripts were sequenced. Regulatory, naive and central memory T cell samples averaged around 3.9 million reads. Using immunoSEQ multiplex PCR, the repertoire was profiled, and TCRdb retains in-frame clones only, with some absent. This table has hundreds of thousands of clones, roughly 12% appearing once. Germline-derived CDR1 and CDR2 are SGDLS and YYNGEE. Trimming took 2 bases from V and 7 from J, leaving 6 bases between them. The CDR3 sequence is 11 residues long. The sample is drawn from a study of beta chain features in type 1 diabetes. Whole-study findings and limits: Moderately but significantly shorter TCRB CDR3s were found in Type 1 diabetes patients in all four CD4+ subsets. Shorter templates might be favored by PCR, equally in patients and controls.

Sequenced material: naive CD4+ T cells from blood. This TCR derives from a man younger than 35 with type 1 diabetes. This chain links TRBV9 with TRBJ1-2; D unclear. CDR3 region: CASSVAGGYTF. CDR3 nucleotide sequence: TGTGCCAGCAGCGTTGCGGGTGGCTACACCTTC.